This section outlines one T cell receptor beta chain sequence together with its context. Its antigen is unknown. Sequencing used immunoSEQ multiplex PCR; TCRdb keeps in-frame clones, though not all of them. The data hold 75,000 to 90,000 clones, with roughly 92% observed a single time. V lost 3 bases, J lost 1 base, and 7 bases stayed unmatched. CDR1 and CDR2 (germline): SGHNT, YYREEE (reference sequence). The CDR3 covers 17 residues. This sample is drawn from a study of OX40 agonist ivuxolimab in advanced cancers. For the study at large: From 23 to 79 years was the age range, with a mean of about 56 years, and approximately 80% were male.

The study's findings and limits: Average numbers of expanded clones were greater in CD8+ T cells than in CD4+.

J is TRBJ2-3 and V is TRBV5-4, with 11 bases lining up with TRBD2. The clonotype was recovered from an adult with an advanced solid tumor such as melanoma, head and neck, liver or kidney cancer. The material sequenced was CD4+ or CD8+ T cells sorted from blood, taken in a trial of the OX40 agonist ivuxolimab. CDR3 residues: CASSYLKLAGGTDTQYF. CDR3 bases: TGTGCCAGCAGCTACCTCAAACTAGCGGGGGGCACAGATACGCAGTATTTT.